The subject of this entry is one TCR beta chain. This sample is part of a study of T-cell reconstitution after alpha-beta-depleted transplantation in children. A TCRbeta library incorporating unique molecular identifiers was prepared. TCRdb passed the PCR reads through MiXCR, listing each CDR3 protein once. The table records about 610,000 distinct CDR3 sequences, roughly 10% of them present only once. The CDR3 sequence is 16 residues long. V dropped 6 bases and J dropped 0; count of bases not matched to a gene: 6. Germline CDR1 KGHDR, CDR2 SFDVKD. The chain links TRBV24-1 to TRBJ2-1; 8 nucleotides align to TRBD2. This material consisted of PBMCs from the stem cell graft donor, taken from the stem cell graft. The sequence came from a human donor who donated a stem cell graft to a child with acute myeloid leukemia. Here the CDR3 reads CATSPSGLSSYNEQFF. The CDR3 DNA reads TGTGCCACCAGTCCTAGCGGGTTGAGCTCCTACAATGAGCAGTTCTTC.